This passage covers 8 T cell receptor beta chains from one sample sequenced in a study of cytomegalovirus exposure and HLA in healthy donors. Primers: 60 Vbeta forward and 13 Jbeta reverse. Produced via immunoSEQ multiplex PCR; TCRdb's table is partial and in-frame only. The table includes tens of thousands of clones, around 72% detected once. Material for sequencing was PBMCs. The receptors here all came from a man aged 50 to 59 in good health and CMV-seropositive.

The CDR3 DNA reads TGTGCCAGCAGCTTAGTTAGTTCGACTAGCGGGGGGGCCACAGATACGCAGTATTTT. Amino acids: CASSLVSSTSGGATDTQYF. The V call is TRBV7-6, the J call TRBJ2-3; the match to TRBD2 covers 14 bases. CDR1 and CDR2 (germline): SGHVS, FNYEAQ. The junction had 8 bases not matched to a gene; V was cut back by 1 base and J by 2 bases. The CDR3 runs to 19 residues. Using reference TRBV7-6 and TRBJ2-3 for the parts outside the CDR3, the full variable domain is GAGVSQSPRYKVTKRGQDVALRCDPISGHVSLYWYRQALGQGPEFLTYFNYEAQQDKSGLPNDRFSAERPEGSISTLTIQRTEQRDSAMYRCASSLVSSTSGGATDTQYFGPGTRLTVL.

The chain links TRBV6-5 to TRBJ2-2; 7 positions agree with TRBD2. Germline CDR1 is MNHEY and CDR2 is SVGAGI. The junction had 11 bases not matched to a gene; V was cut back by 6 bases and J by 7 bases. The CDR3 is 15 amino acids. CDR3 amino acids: CASRNGGTMNGELFF. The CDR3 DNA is TGTGCCAGCAGGAACGGCGGGACTATGAACGGGGAGCTGTTTTTT.

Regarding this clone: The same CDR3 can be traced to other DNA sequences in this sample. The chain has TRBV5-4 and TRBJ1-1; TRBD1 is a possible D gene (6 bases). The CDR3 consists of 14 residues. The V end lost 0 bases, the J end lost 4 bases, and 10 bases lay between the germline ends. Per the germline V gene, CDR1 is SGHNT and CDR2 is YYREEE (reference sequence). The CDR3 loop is CASSLEQGGTEAFF. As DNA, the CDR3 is TGTGCCAGCAGCTTGGAACAGGGCGGCACTGAAGCTTTCTTT.

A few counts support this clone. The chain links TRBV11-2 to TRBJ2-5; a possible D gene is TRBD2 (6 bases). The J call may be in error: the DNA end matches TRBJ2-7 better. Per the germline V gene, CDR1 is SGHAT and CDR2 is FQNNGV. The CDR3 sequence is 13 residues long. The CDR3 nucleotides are TGTGCCAGCAGCGCGGGACCTACTAGCGAGCAGTACTTC. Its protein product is CASSAGPTSEQYF.

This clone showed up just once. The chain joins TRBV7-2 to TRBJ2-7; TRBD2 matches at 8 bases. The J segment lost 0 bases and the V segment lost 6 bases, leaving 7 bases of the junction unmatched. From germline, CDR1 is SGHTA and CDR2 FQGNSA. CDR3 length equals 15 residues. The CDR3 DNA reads TGTGCCAGCAGACCGGGACTAGGATCCTCCTACGAGCAGTACTTC. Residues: CASRPGLGSSYEQYF. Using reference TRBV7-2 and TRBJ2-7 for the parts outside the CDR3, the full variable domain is GAGVSQSPSNKVTEKGKDVELRCDPISGHTALYWYRQSLGQGLEFLIYFQGNSAPDKSGLPSDRFSAERTGGSVSTLTIQRTQQEDSAVYLCASRPGLGSSYEQYFGPGTRLTVT.

The CDR3 DNA follows: TGTGCCAGCAGCTCAAAAGCGGGAGGCACAGATACGCAGTATTTT. It encodes CASSSKAGGTDTQYF. The genes are TRBV13 and TRBJ2-3; 8 positions match TRBD2. V gave up 4 bases and J gave up 1 base; unmatched junction bases: 4. CDR3 length: 15 residues. Per germline, CDR1 PRHDT and CDR2 FYEKMQ (reference sequence).

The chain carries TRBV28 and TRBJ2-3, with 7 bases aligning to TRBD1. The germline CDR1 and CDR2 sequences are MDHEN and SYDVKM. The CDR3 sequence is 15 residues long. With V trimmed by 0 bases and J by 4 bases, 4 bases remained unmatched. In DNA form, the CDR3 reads TGTGCCAGCAGTTTATGGATCCAGGGGGCAGATACGCAGTATTTT. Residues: CASSLWIQGADTQYF. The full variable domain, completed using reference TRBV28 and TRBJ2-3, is DVKVTQSSRYLVKRTGEKVFLECVQDMDHENMFWYRQDPGLGLRLIYFSYDVKMKEKGDIPEGYSVSREKKERFSLILESASTNQTSMYLCASSLWIQGADTQYFGPGTRLTVL.

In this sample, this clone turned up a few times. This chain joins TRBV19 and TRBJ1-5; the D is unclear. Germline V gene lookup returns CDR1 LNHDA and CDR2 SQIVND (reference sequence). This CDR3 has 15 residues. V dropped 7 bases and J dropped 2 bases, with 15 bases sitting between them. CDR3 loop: CASTSAGTGNQPQHF. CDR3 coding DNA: TGTGCCAGTACCTCAGCGGGTACGGGCAATCAGCCCCAGCATTTT.